Sequencing of this TCR beta chain was carried out in a study of blood T cell repertoires in COVID-19. Profiling relied on immunoSEQ multiplex PCR, and the TCRdb table lists in-frame clones only, not all of them. The sample lists fewer than 110,000 clones, 85% occurring once. CDR1 is LGHNA, CDR2 YNFKEQ, per germline. The junction had 12 bases not matched to a gene; V was cut back by 1 base and J by 2 bases. The CDR3 covers 19 residues. The genes are TRBV4-2 and TRBJ2-3; 10 nucleotides align to TRBD2. What was sequenced was peripheral blood. This receptor was identified in a woman in her seventies with active or convalescent COVID-19. CDR3 in amino acids: CASSQGERGGSLVTDTQYF. CDR3 bases: TGTGCCAGCAGCCAAGGGGAGCGGGGGGGCTCCCTAGTCACAGATACGCAGTATTTT.